This passage covers 30 T cell receptor beta chains from one sample sequenced in a study of blood T cell repertoires in COVID-19. Libraries were prepared by immunoSEQ multiplex PCR; TCRdb keeps only in-frame clonotypes and omits some of them. This sample carries 200,000 to 300,000 clones, around 88% of them seen once, and the ten largest clones take 2% to 2.5%. Sequencing was carried out using PBMCs or T cells enriched from blood (not recorded which). Receptors were obtained from a woman aged 40-49 years with acute COVID-19.

This rearrangement joins TRBV10-3 to TRBJ2-3, with a possible D match to TRBD1 (6 bases). This CDR3 contains 14 residues. Trimming stripped 4 bases from V and 2 bases from J, with 10 bases between. Germline values: CDR1 ENHRY, CDR2 SYGVKD. Here the CDR3 reads CAISGTEVTDTQYF. The CDR3 DNA reads as TGTGCCATCAGTGGGACAGAAGTCACAGATACGCAGTATTTT.

The rearrangement joins TRBV5-1 to TRBJ1-2; 8 positions agree with TRBD1. V lost 0 bases, J lost 10 bases, and 2 bases stayed unmatched. Germline loops: CDR1 SGHRS, CDR2 YFSETQ. This CDR3 has 12 residues. CDR3 nucleotide sequence: TGCGCCAGCAGCTTGGGGACAGGGCCCTACACCTTC. Residues: CASSLGTGPYTF. The whole variable domain, remainder taken from reference TRBV5-1 and TRBJ1-2, is KAGVTQTPRYLIKTRGQQVTLSCSPISGHRSVSWYQQTPGQGLQFLFEYFSETQRNKGNFPGRFSGRQFSNSRSEMNVSTLELGDSALYLCASSLGTGPYTFGSGTRLTVV.

This sequence joins TRBV11-2 and TRBJ1-1; 8 nucleotides match TRBD1. V lost 3 bases, J lost 0 bases, and 9 bases stayed unmatched. Germline CDR1 reads SGHAT; CDR2 reads FQNNGV. The CDR3 spans 17 residues. CDR3 in amino acids: CASSFFRTGLMNTEAFF. The CDR3 DNA reads TGTGCCAGCAGCTTTTTTAGGACAGGGCTCATGAACACTGAAGCTTTCTTT.

The chain is built from TRBV18 and TRBJ1-4, with no clear D. The V end was cut by 2 bases, the J end by 8 bases, with 12 bases between. Germline V gives CDR1 KGHSH, CDR2 LQKENI. The CDR3 contains 14 residues. The CDR3 DNA reads as TGTGCCAGCTCACCAGGACTTCGGACCGAAAAACTGTTTTTT. This translates into CASSPGLRTEKLFF.

The chain has TRBV19 and TRBJ1-5, with 7 bases aligning to TRBD1. Germline V gene sequence: CDR1 LNHDA, CDR2 SQIVND (reference sequence). The CDR3 sequence is 17 residues long. Trimming at V came to 6 bases and at J to 0 bases, leaving 11 bases not matched to a gene. The CDR3 loop reads CASRTRLGTASNQPQHF. For the CDR3, the DNA is TGTGCCAGTAGGACCCGATTAGGGACAGCTAGCAATCAGCCCCAGCATTTT.

V is TRBV4-3 and J is TRBJ2-3; TRBD2 agrees at 10 bases. Trimming removed 4 bases from V and 2 bases from J; junction bases left unmatched: 9. This CDR3 has 17 amino acids. Germline V gives CDR1 LGHNA, CDR2 YSLEER. The CDR3 DNA sequence: TGCGCCAGCAGCCCCTCAGAAGGACTAGCGGCCACAGATACGCAGTATTTT. It specifies CASSPSEGLAATDTQYF.

The chain couples TRBV19 to TRBJ2-1; 10 bases align to TRBD2. The CDR3 spans 19 residues. Looked up from germline, CDR1 is LNHDA and CDR2 is SQIVND (reference sequence). The V and J ends lost 3 bases and 4 bases, in that order; junction bases with no gene match: 15. Written as DNA, the CDR3 is TGTGCCAGTAGTATGGGGGACCTCAGCGGGAGGGCCCCGTACAATGAGCAGTTCTTC. This translates into CASSMGDLSGRAPYNEQFF.

Notes on this clone: The same CDR3 arises from other DNA sequences in this sample as well. The rearrangement uses TRBV12-3 or TRBV12-4 and TRBJ1-2; TRBD1 is a possible D gene (6 bases). The CDR3 sequence is 11 residues long. V was cut by 4 bases and J by 6 bases, with 6 bases left in between. The CDR3 DNA reads as TGTGCCAGCAGTTACAGGGATGGCTACACCTTC. Translation: CASSYRDGYTF.

The V and J genes are TRBV7-8 and TRBJ1-2, with TRBD1 as a possible D gene (6 bases). The germline V and J ends were trimmed by 4 bases and 4 bases, with 16 bases remaining between them. CDR1 SGHVS and CDR2 FQNEAQ come from the germline V gene. CDR3 length: 15 residues. The CDR3 spells CASSWTDSQGYGYTF. CDR3 nucleotide sequence: TGTGCCAGCAGCTGGACAGATTCCCAGGGCTATGGCTACACCTTC.

J is TRBJ1-2 and V is TRBV7-2; D gene uncertain. CDR1 is SGHTA, CDR2 FQGNSA, per germline. This CDR3 has 16 residues. Trimming stripped 5 bases from V and 0 bases from J, with 16 bases between. The CDR3 loop reads CASSRGPIPTNYGYTF. The CDR3 coding sequence is TGTGCCAGCAGCCGCGGTCCTATACCTACTAACTATGGCTACACCTTC.

CDR3 nucleotides: TGCGCCAGCACCCCGACAGTTAGCAATCAGCCCCAGCATTTT. Translation gives CASTPTVSNQPQHF. V usage is TRBV10-2 and J usage is TRBJ1-5, with D perhaps TRBD1 (5 bases). In germline, CDR1 is WSHSY, CDR2 SAAADI. This CDR3 spans 14 amino acids. V lost 7 bases, J lost 0 bases, and 10 bases lay in between.

The CDR3 region is CASSPQASQPQHF. DNA of the CDR3: TGTGCCAGCTCACCACAAGCGAGCCAGCCCCAGCATTTT. The chain uses TRBV18 and TRBJ1-5; D not resolved. Germline V gives CDR1 KGHSH, CDR2 LQKENI. The germline V and J ends were trimmed by 1 base and 7 bases, with 8 bases remaining between them. This CDR3 spans 13 amino acids.

The chain links TRBV5-5 to TRBJ1-5; 7 bases line up with TRBD1. Germline CDR1 and CDR2: SGHKS and YYEKEE (reference sequence). Trimming at V came to 4 bases and at J to 4 bases, leaving 8 bases not matched to a gene. The CDR3 length is 15 residues. Here the CDR3 reads CASSRRQGLNQPQHF. DNA of the CDR3: TGTGCCAGCAGCCGCCGACAGGGTTTAAATCAGCCCCAGCATTTT.

This clone has only one observation. V and J are TRBV5-6 and TRBJ1-2, with D uncertain. The V gene lost 0 bases and the J gene lost 6 bases, with 15 bases spanning the gap. Germline CDR1 SGHDT, CDR2 YYEEEE. This CDR3 contains 15 residues. The CDR3 DNA sequence: TGTGCCAGCAGCTTGGTCGGGGAACCCACCCATGGCTACACCTTC. The encoded protein is CASSLVGEPTHGYTF.

The V call is TRBV5-6, the J call TRBJ2-3, with 7 bases fitting TRBD2. The germline V gene encodes CDR1 SGHDT and CDR2 YYEEEE. CDR3 size: 14 residues. The V gene end was trimmed by 4 bases and the J gene end by 2 bases; junction bases not matched to a gene: 4. CDR3 region: CASSPLAVTDTQYF. The CDR3 bases are TGTGCCAGCAGCCCGCTAGCGGTCACAGATACGCAGTATTTT.

This clone was seen just once. The rearrangement links TRBV24-1 to TRBJ2-6; no clear D gene. This CDR3 has 15 residues. From germline, CDR1 is KGHDR and CDR2 SFDVKD. Trimming took 3 bases from V and 0 from J, leaving 5 bases between them. This chain's CDR3 is CATSDPSSGANVLTF. Written as DNA, the CDR3 is TGTGCCACCAGTGATCCTAGCTCTGGGGCCAACGTCCTGACTTTC.

This chain joins TRBV4-1 and TRBJ2-5; 10 bases align to TRBD2. The CDR3 length is 18 residues. The germline V gene encodes CDR1 MGHRA and CDR2 YSYEKL. Trimming took 1 base from V and 6 from J; bases not matched to a gene: 14. CDR3 nucleotide sequence: TGCGCCAGCAGCCAAGTGTTGATTTCGGCTAGCGGGGGTCAGACCCAGTACTTC. Its protein is CASSQVLISASGGQTQYF.

The chain recombines TRBV3-1 (or the pseudogene TRBV3-2) with TRBJ2-1; 8 bases are shared with TRBD2. The length of the CDR3 is 15 residues. V gave up 3 bases and J gave up 6 bases; unmatched junction bases: 7. CDR1 is LGHDT and CDR2 is YNNKEL in the germline V gene (reference sequence). In DNA, the CDR3 is TGTGCCAGCAGCCACGTTAGCGGGACCCGCAATGAGCAGTTCTTC. This gives the protein CASSHVSGTRNEQFF.

This chain links TRBV24-1 with TRBJ2-5; D is possibly TRBD1 (6 bases). Germline-derived CDR1 and CDR2 are KGHDR and SFDVKD. The length of the CDR3 is 15 residues. The V end was cut by 4 bases, the J end by 5 bases, with 16 bases between. This chain's CDR3 is CATSEALGRGETQYF. The CDR3 nucleotides read TGTGCCACCAGTGAAGCCTTGGGAAGGGGGGAGACCCAGTACTTC.

This clone has just a few counts. The chain links TRBV25-1 to TRBJ1-2, with TRBD1 matching 9 bases. The V and J ends lost 4 bases and 7 bases, in that order; junction bases with no gene match: 7. Germline CDR1 MGHDK, CDR2 SYGVNS. The CDR3 has 14 residues. CDR3 sequence: CASSGGQGLFGYTF. CDR3 DNA sequence: TGTGCCAGCAGTGGGGGACAGGGTTTGTTTGGCTACACCTTC.

The chain employs TRBV25-1 and TRBJ2-7; D uncertain. Trimming shortened V by 6 bases and J by 4 bases, and 13 bases separated the two germline ends. The germline V gene has CDR1 MGHDK and CDR2 SYGVNS. This CDR3 spans 13 amino acids. CDR3 in amino acids: CASSPYGGYEQYV. CDR3 in DNA: TGTGCCAGCAGCCCCTACGGCGGTTACGAGCAGTACGTC.

The chain employs TRBV6-2 or TRBV6-3 and TRBJ1-2, with 10 nucleotides matching TRBD1. Germline V gene data show CDR1 as MNHEY and CDR2 as SVGEGT. The CDR3 loop spans 15 amino acids. The V segment lost 6 bases and the J segment 7 bases; nucleotides outside the gene matches: 11. The CDR3 reads CASSRPGTGARGYTF. CDR3 bases: TGTGCCAGCAGCCGCCCCGGGACAGGGGCCCGTGGCTACACCTTC.

The chain is built from TRBV28 and TRBJ1-2; TRBD1 is a possible D gene (5 bases). The CDR3 consists of 13 residues. Germline-derived CDR1 and CDR2 are MDHEN and SYDVKM. V dropped 7 bases and J dropped 7 bases, with 16 bases sitting between them. CDR3 DNA: TGTGCCAGCACCCACCGTCGGGGGGGTGGCTACACCTTC. Protein product: CASTHRRGGGYTF.

The rearrangement joins TRBV5-4 to TRBJ2-3; 8 nucleotides line up with TRBD2. CDR1 SGHNT and CDR2 YYREEE come from the germline V gene (reference sequence). This CDR3 comprises 16 residues. Trimming removed 0 bases from V and 4 bases from J; junction bases left unmatched: 7. DNA of the CDR3: TGTGCCAGCAGCTTGGCGGGGGGGCCTAGAGCAGATACGCAGTATTTT. This gives the protein CASSLAGGPRADTQYF.

The V gene is TRBV20-1, the J gene TRBJ2-7; D call uncertain. V was shortened by 3 bases and J by 2 bases, with 11 bases between the two germline ends. Germline V gene sequence: CDR1 DFQATT, CDR2 SNEGSKA (reference sequence). The CDR3 has 13 residues. The DNA of the CDR3 is TGCAGTGCTAGTCCCCGGTCTACCTACGAGCAGTACGTC. Residues: CSASPRSTYEQYV.

The chain joins TRBV9 to TRBJ1-4; 8 nucleotides align to TRBD1. The germline CDR1 and CDR2 sequences are SGDLS and YYNGEE. V gave up 4 bases and J gave up 4 bases; unmatched junction bases: 6. This CDR3 has 15 residues. The CDR3, as DNA: TGTGCCAGCAGCATACAGGGGGGGATTAATGAAAAACTGTTTTTT. This encodes CASSIQGGINEKLFF.

This clone was seen a single time. The chain is built from TRBV10-1 and TRBJ1-1; 11 bases match TRBD1. J gave up 4 bases and V 7 bases, and 11 bases lay outside the gene matches. Germline CDR1 and CDR2: WNHNN and SYGVQD (reference sequence). This CDR3 spans 16 amino acids. The CDR3 DNA reads as TGCGCCAGCATTCCGGACAGGGGGCTATCGGGCACTGAAGCTTTCTTT. Amino acids: CASIPDRGLSGTEAFF.

This rearrangement joins TRBV12-3 or TRBV12-4 to TRBJ1-4, with D possibly matching TRBD1 (6 bases). The germline V and J ends were trimmed by 5 bases and 8 bases, with 12 bases remaining between them. The CDR3 extends over 13 amino acids. The CDR3: CASSKTGLEKLFF. In nucleotides, the CDR3 is TGTGCCAGCAGTAAAACAGGGTTGGAAAAACTGTTTTTT.

V is TRBV15 and J is TRBJ2-1; TRBD2 might be the D (5 bases). Germline V gene lookup returns CDR1 LNHNV and CDR2 YYDKDF (reference sequence). V lost 0 bases to trimming and J lost 4 bases, with 10 bases between them. This CDR3 has 15 residues. In DNA form, the CDR3 reads TGTGCCACCAGCAGAGAAGCGGTGAGTTACAATGAGCAGTTCTTC. It codes for CATSREAVSYNEQFF.

V usage is TRBV6-5 and J usage is TRBJ1-4, with D possibly matching TRBD1 (5 bases). Per the germline V gene, CDR1 is MNHEY and CDR2 is SVGAGI. The CDR3 runs 14 residues. Between the trimmed V and J ends, which lost 0 bases and 5 bases, there was a span of 7 bases. The CDR3 bases are TGTGCCAGCAGTTACTCGGGGCAGAATGAAAAACTGTTTTTT. This translates into CASSYSGQNEKLFF.